This T cell receptor (beta chain) was identified in a study of T cells in Graves' hyperthyroidism and ophthalmopathy (dated by TCRdb to about 2019). In the study overall: Peripheral blood was collected at initial diagnosis, before any treatment. For training and testing, the 100 or so patients in the discovery cohort were randomly divided in a 7:3 ratio. Prospective prediction of ophthalmopathy was tested in an independent validation cohort consisting of 18 to 20 hyperthyroidism patients and around 17 patients who later progressed to ophthalmopathy. To identify distinguishing TCR V-J signatures, a discovery cohort of roughly 100 patients was used, comprising roughly 45 with Graves' ophthalmopathy and 57 with stable Graves' hyperthyroidism. Following sampling, methimazole starting at 30 mg daily was given to hyperthyroidism patients, and high-dose intravenous methylprednisolone was given to ophthalmopathy patients. In more than 5 Graves' hyperthyroidism patients, the study also compared T-cell repertoires from thyroid tissue with T-cell repertoires from blood. The paper reports TCR Vbeta CDR3 sequencing of 130 to 150 peripheral blood samples: under 45 ophthalmopathy, roughly 80 hyperthyroidism and around 17 progressor patients.

This clonotype was counted between two and nine times. Its antigen is unknown. Qualities for individual bases were not recorded, and no much larger clone is one base off. In the ophthalmopathy patients, disease was moderately to severely active, with a Clinical Activity Score of 3 or more, a NOSPECS grade of 4 or more, and a duration of less than 3 months. Patients with uncontrolled infections, other autoimmune diseases, pregnancy or lactation were excluded. Clinical symptoms, serum thyroxine and TRAb, thyroid ultrasound, and orbital computed tomography formed the basis for the diagnoses. Ficoll-Paque density gradient centrifugation was used to isolate PBMCs from around 10 ml of fresh peripheral blood. Total RNA was extracted using Trizol reagent, and RNA quality was assessed on an Agilent 2100 Bioanalyzer. At the junction V is shortened by 6 bases and J by 4 bases; bases outside the gene matches: 4. The CDR3 runs 15 residues from the cysteine to the phenylalanine. The DNA shown is the 45-base CDR3, in frame from base 1. From a lookup of the germline V gene, CDR1 and CDR2 are MNHNS and SASEGT.

Beyond this particular receptor, the publication reports: In validation, the model predicted progression to ophthalmopathy a median of approximately 6.6 months before onset, with roughly 70% sensitivity and roughly 79% specificity. A model built on a 13 V-J signature distinguished ophthalmopathy from stable hyperthyroidism, reaching around 90% sensitivity and about 81% specificity in cross-validation and 80%/75% in testing. Sample size was not statistically predetermined, and investigators were not blinded to group allocation. Most expanded thyroid clonotypes (frequency above 0.001) were also detected in blood, suggesting blood repertoires may reflect thyroid immune responses.

TCR beta CDR3 regions were amplified from RNA transcripts. The first round of RT-PCR for the TCR CDR3 was performed with the HTBI primer set and the Qiagen OneStep RT-PCR kit. The libraries were constructed in a second round of multiplex PCR and then size-selected and purified. Libraries were sequenced paired-end with 100 bp reads on an Illumina HiSeq2000. Regarding the original processing steps: SOAPnuke was used to process the raw data, removing reads that contained adapters or uncalled bases, had a mean Phred below 15, or lacked an exact match to the constant primer or identifier. High-quality paired reads were merged with COPE v1.2.5, and unique nucleotide sequences were defined as clonotypes. MiTCR v1.1 was used to align the clonotypes against IMGT TRBV, TRBD and TRBJ reference segments. The analysis was restricted to V-J combinations with a frequency above 0.0001, which together covered around 99% of the repertoires. A TCS score was defined as the ratio of F50 (clonal expansion) to E x V (chaos), with BLOSUM62-based TCRdist applied between CDR3 peptides within each V-J. Welch's t-statistics and random forest reduced 500 to 550 V-J features to roughly 13, which were used in a naive Bayes classifier (R e1071). TCRdb redid the processing of the public reads, applying fastp at Q25 and MiXCR, and retained in-frame beta chains. Entries that share a CDR3 protein sequence are merged under the most common genes and DNA. Clone size and V and J calls follow TCRdb, not the original study. The sample table shows about 300,000 distinct CDR3 sequences, and less than 20% are seen once. About two fifths of the sample lies in the top ten.

The sample consisted of blood. The V and J genes are TRBV6-1 and TRBJ1-5, with 12 bases aligning to TRBD1. The source is a man aged 45-65 years with Graves' ophthalmopathy. The DNA sequence is given as TGTGCCAGCAGGGGGGACAGGGGGCAAAATCAGCCCCAGCATTTT. The resulting protein is CASRGDRGQNQPQHF.